This TCR beta chain originates from a study of T-cell memory formation after mild COVID-19. Looked up from germline, CDR1 is MNHEY and CDR2 is SVGEGT. This CDR3 has 16 amino acids. Trimming took off 7 bases at V and 5 bases at J, with 21 bases between the two ends. About this clonotype itself: Antigen: not known.

It was 5'RACE with constant-segment primers that produced the TCR alpha and TCR beta cDNA libraries, which carried sample barcodes and UMIs. TCRdb analysed the 5' RACE reads with MiXCR anew, one entry per CDR3 protein. Of 350,000 to 550,000 distinct CDR3 sequences detected, more than 15% appear once; the ten largest clones hold 20% to 25%. Study-wide results and limits: Clones contracting across day 15 to 85 had a balanced CD4/CD8 profile; later expanding clones leaned CD4+.

The sample consisted of PBMCs or a T cell subset sorted from them (not recorded which). The rearrangement uses TRBV6-2 or TRBV6-3 and TRBJ2-1; D call uncertain. The sequence came from a young man who had mild COVID-19 (a few samples of this study predate the infection). Cell type and time point are not known. The CDR3 spells CASTENSGSSHNEQFF. For the CDR3, the DNA is TGTGCCAGCACCGAAAATTCCGGGTCTTCCCACAATGAGCAGTTCTTC.